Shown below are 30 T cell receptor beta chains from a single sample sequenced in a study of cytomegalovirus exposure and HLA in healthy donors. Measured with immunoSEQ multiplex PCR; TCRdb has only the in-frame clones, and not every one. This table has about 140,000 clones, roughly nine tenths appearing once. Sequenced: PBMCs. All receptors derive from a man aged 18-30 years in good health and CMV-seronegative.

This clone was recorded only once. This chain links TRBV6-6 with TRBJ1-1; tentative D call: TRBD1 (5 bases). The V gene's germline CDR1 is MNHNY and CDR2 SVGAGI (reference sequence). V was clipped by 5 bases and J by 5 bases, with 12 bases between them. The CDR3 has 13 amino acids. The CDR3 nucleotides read TGTGCCAGCAGTATGGACCGGGGGACTGAAGCTTTCTTT. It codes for CASSMDRGTEAFF.

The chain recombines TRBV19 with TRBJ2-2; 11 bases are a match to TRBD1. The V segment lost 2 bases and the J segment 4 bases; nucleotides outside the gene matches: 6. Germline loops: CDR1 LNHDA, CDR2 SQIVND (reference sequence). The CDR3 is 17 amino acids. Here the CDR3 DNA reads TGTGCCAGTAGTATATATGGACAGGGGGCAGGCACCGGGGAGCTGTTTTTT. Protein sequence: CASSIYGQGAGTGELFF.

The CDR3 reads CATRIGTGGNQPQHF. CDR3 nucleotides: TGTGCCACCAGGATCGGGACAGGGGGTAATCAGCCCCAGCATTTT. The V and J genes are TRBV15 and TRBJ1-5; the match to TRBD1 covers 11 bases. CDR1 and CDR2 (germline): LNHNV, YYDKDF (reference sequence). CDR3 length: 15 residues. Unmatched junction bases numbered 5, after V lost 6 bases and J lost 4 bases. Based on the CDR3 plus reference TRBV15 and TRBJ1-5, the full variable domain is DAMVIQNPRYQVTQFGKPVTLSCSQTLNHNVMYWYQQKSSQAPKLLFHYYDKDFNNEADTPDNFQSRRPNTSFCFLDIRSPGLGDTAMYLCATRIGTGGNQPQHFGDGTRLSIL.

For the CDR3, the DNA is TGTGCCAGCAGTCGGCGACAGGGGATCACTGAAGCTTTCTTT. Protein: CASSRRQGITEAFF. The gene calls are TRBV27 and TRBJ1-1; 8 bases map to TRBD1. CDR3 length: 14 residues. The V gene's germline CDR1 is MNHEY and CDR2 SMNVEV (reference sequence). V dropped 5 bases and J dropped 4; count of bases not matched to a gene: 6.

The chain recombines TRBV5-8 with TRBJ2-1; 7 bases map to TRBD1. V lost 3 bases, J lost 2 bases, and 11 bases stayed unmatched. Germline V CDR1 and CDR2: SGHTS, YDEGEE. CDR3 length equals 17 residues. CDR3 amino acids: CASSSPRRDRAYNEQFF. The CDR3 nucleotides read TGTGCCAGCAGCTCCCCACGACGGGACAGAGCCTACAATGAGCAGTTCTTC.

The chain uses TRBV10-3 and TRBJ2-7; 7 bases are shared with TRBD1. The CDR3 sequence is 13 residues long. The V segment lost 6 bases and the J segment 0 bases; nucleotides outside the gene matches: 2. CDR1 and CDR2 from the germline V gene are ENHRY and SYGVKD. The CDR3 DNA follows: TGTGCCATCAGGAGGGACAGCTCCTACGAGCAGTACTTC. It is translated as CAIRRDSSYEQYF.

The CDR3 DNA is TGCGCCAGCAGCCAAGGGGGGGTGTGGTATGGCTACACCTTC. Its translation: CASSQGGVWYGYTF. The gene calls are TRBV4-1 and TRBJ1-2; a weak D match, TRBD1 (5 bases). V was clipped by 1 base and J by 5 bases, with 11 bases between them. The germline gives CDR1 MGHRA, CDR2 YSYEKL. The CDR3 consists of 14 residues.

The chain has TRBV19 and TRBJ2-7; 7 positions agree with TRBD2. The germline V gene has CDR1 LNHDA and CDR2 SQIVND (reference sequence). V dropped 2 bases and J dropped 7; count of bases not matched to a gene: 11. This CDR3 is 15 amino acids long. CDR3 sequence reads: CASSINGRLAVEQYF. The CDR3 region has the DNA TGTGCCAGTAGTATAAACGGAAGACTAGCCGTGGAGCAGTACTTC.

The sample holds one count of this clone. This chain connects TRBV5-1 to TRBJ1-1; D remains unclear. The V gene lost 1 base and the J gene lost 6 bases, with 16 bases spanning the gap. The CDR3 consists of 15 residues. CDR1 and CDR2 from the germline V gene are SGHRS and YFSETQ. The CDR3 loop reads CASSLQGFLGAEAFF. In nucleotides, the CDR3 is TGCGCCAGCAGCTTGCAAGGCTTCCTAGGCGCTGAAGCTTTCTTT.

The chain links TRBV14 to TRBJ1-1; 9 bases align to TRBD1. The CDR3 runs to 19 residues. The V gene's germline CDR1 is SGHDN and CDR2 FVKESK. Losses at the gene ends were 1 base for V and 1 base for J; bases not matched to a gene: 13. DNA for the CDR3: TGTGCCAGCAGCCAAGGCTTCGGACAGGGGAGGCACCCGAACACTGAAGCTTTCTTT. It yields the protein CASSQGFGQGRHPNTEAFF.

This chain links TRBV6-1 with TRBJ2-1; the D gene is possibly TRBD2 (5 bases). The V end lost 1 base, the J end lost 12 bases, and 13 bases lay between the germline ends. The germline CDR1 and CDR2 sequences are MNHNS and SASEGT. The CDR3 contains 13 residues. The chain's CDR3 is CASSEELWTPQFF. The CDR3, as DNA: TGTGCCAGCAGTGAAGAGTTATGGACTCCGCAGTTCTTC.

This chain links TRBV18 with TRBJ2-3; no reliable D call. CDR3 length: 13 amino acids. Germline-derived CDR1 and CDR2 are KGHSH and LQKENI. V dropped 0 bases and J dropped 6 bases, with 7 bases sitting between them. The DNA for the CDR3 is TGTGCCAGCTCACCACCGATAAGCGATACGCAGTATTTT. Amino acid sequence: CASSPPISDTQYF.

This chain's CDR3 is CASRFTIAGGFYEQYF. The CDR3 nucleotides are TGTGCCAGCAGGTTTACTATTGCGGGAGGATTCTACGAGCAGTACTTC. The J gene is TRBJ2-7, the V gene TRBV28; 8 bases are a match to TRBD2. The CDR3 consists of 16 residues. Germline assignment: CDR1 MDHEN and CDR2 SYDVKM. V was pared by 6 bases and J by 3 bases, with 13 bases of the junction left unmatched.

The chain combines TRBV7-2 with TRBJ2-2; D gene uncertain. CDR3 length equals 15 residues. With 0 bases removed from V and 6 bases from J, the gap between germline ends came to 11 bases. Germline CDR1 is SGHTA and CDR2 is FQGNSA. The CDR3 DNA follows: TGTGCCAGCAGCTTAGCGGGCCCCAGATCCGGGGAGCTGTTTTTT. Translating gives CASSLAGPRSGELFF. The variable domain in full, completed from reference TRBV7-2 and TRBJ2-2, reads GAGVSQSPSNKVTEKGKDVELRCDPISGHTALYWYRQSLGQGLEFLIYFQGNSAPDKSGLPSDRFSAERTGGSVSTLTIQRTQQEDSAVYLCASSLAGPRSGELFFGEGSRLTVL.

CDR3 DNA sequence: TGTGCCAGCAGCCCCAAGACAGACAGCTCCTACGAGCAGTACTTC. Amino acid sequence: CASSPKTDSSYEQYF. The chain links TRBV7-8 to TRBJ2-7; maybe TRBD1 (5 bases). V was shortened by 5 bases and J by 0 bases, with 14 bases between the two germline ends. Germline loops: CDR1 SGHVS, CDR2 FQNEAQ. The CDR3 is made up of 15 amino acids.

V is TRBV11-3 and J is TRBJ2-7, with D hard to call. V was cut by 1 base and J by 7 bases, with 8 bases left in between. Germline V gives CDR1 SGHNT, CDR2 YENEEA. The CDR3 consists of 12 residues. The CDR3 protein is CASSLGPSEQYF. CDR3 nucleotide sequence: TGTGCCAGCAGCTTAGGGCCTTCAGAGCAGTACTTC.

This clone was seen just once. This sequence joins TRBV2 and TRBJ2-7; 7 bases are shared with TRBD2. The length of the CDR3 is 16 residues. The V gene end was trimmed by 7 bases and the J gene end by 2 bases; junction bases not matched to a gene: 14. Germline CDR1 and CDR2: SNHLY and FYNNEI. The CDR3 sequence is CASTNPRREVTYEQYF. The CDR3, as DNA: TGTGCCAGCACTAATCCCCGACGGGAGGTTACCTACGAGCAGTACTTC. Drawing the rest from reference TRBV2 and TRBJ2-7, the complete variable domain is EPEVTQTPSHQVTQMGQEVILRCVPISNHLYFYWYRQILGQKVEFLVSFYNNEISEKSEIFDDQFSVERPDGSNFTLKIRSTKLEDSAMYFCASTNPRREVTYEQYFGPGTRLTVT.

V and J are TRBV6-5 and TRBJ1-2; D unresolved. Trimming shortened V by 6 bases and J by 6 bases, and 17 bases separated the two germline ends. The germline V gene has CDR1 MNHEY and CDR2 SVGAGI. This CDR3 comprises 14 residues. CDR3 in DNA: TGTGCCAGCAGCTCCACTATTGGTTTTGATGGCTACACCTTC. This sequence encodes CASSSTIGFDGYTF.

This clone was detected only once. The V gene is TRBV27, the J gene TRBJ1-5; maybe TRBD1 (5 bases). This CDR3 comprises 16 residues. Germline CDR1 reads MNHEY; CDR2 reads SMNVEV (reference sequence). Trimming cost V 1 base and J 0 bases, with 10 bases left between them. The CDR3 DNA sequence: TGTGCCAGCAGTTTATGGGCCGACAGTAGCAATCAGCCCCAGCATTTT. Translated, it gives CASSLWADSSNQPQHF.

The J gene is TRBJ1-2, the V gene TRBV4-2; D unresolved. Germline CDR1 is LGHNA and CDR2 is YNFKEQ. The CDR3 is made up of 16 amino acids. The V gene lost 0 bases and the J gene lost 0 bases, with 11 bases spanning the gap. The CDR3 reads CASSQDFGGANYGYTF. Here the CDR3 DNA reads TGTGCCAGCAGCCAAGATTTCGGCGGAGCTAACTATGGCTACACCTTC.

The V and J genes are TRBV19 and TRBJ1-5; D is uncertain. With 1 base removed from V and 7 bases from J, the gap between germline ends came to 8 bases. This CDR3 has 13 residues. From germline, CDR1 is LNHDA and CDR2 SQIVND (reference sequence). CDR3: CASSIARVQPQHF. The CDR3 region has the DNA TGTGCCAGTAGTATAGCACGGGTACAGCCCCAGCATTTT.

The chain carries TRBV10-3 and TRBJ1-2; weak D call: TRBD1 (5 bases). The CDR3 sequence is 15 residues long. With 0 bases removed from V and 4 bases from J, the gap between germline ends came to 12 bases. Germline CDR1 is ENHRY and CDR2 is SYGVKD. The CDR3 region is CAISESGTDFYGYTF. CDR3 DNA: TGTGCCATCAGTGAGTCGGGGACTGACTTCTATGGCTACACCTTC.

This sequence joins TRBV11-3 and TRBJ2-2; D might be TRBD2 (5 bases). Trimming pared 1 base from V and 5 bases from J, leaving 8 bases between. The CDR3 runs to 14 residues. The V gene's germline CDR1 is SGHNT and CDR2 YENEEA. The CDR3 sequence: CASSLGRGTGELFF. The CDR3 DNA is TGTGCCAGCAGCTTAGGTCGCGGGACCGGGGAGCTGTTTTTT.

The CDR3 reads CASSSITSEAFF. CDR3 sequence (DNA): TGTGCCAGCAGCTCGATAACAAGTGAAGCTTTCTTT. The J gene is TRBJ1-1, the V gene TRBV7-2; D ambiguous. The V end lost 4 bases, the J end lost 7 bases, and 10 bases lay between the germline ends. CDR3 size: 12 residues. Germline loops: CDR1 SGHTA, CDR2 FQGNSA.

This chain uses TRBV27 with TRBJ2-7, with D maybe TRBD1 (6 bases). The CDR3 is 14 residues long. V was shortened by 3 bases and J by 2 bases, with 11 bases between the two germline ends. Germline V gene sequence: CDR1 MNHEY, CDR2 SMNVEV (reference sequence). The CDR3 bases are TGTGCCAGCAGTTTCATTTCAGGGGCCTACGAGCAGTACTTC. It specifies CASSFISGAYEQYF.

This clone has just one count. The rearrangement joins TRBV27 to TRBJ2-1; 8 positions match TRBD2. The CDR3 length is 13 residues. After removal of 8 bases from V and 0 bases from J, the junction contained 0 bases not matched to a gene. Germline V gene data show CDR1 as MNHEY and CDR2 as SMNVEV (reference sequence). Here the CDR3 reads CASRGGSYNEQFF. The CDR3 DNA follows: TGTGCCAGCCGGGGGGGCTCCTACAATGAGCAGTTCTTC.

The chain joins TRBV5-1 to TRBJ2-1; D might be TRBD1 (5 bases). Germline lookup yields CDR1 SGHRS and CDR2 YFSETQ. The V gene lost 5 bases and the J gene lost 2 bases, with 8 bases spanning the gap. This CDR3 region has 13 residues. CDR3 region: CASRTVPYNEQFF. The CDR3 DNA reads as TGCGCCAGCAGGACAGTCCCCTACAATGAGCAGTTCTTC.

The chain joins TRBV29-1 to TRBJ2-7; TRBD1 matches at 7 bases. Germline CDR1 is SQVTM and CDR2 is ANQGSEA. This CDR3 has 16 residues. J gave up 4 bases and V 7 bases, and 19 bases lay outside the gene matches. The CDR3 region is CSARRTSGGIEYEQYF. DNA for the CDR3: TGCAGCGCGAGAAGAACTTCAGGGGGTATAGAGTACGAGCAGTACTTC.

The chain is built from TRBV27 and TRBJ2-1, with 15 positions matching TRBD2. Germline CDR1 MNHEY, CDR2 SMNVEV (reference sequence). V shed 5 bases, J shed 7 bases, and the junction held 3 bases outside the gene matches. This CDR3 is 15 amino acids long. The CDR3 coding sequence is TGTGCCAGCAGTGGCGGGACTAGCGGGGGGAATGAGCAGTTCTTC. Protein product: CASSGGTSGGNEQFF.

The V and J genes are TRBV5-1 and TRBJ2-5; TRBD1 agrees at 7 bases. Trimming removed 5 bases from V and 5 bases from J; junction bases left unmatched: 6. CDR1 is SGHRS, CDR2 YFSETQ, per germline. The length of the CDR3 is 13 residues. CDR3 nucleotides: TGCGCCAGCAGTTTAACAGGGGAGGAGACCCAGTACTTC. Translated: CASSLTGEETQYF.